These T cell receptor beta chains were read from a single sample in a study of shared clonotypes between healthy human individuals. Data came from immunoSEQ multiplex PCR; TCRdb stores just in-frame clones and leaves some out. The sample holds nearly 2 million clones, approximately 94% seen once. The sequenced material came from naive CD8+ T cells sorted from blood. The origin of the receptors is a young man in good health. The CDR3 runs from the conserved cysteine through the conserved F or W. A D gene is named only where the DNA matches it firmly. Clone size appears in some rows only: once, few, many, or a class for an expanded clone.

abundance	len	v_gene	j_gene	d_gene	CDR3nt	CDR3aa
.	18	TRBV6-4	TRBJ1-3	TRBD1	TGTGCCAGCAGTTCCCCTCGGGGCCAGGGGGGCTCTGGAAACACCATATATTTT	CASSSPRGQGGSGNTIYF
.	14	TRBV30	TRBJ2-3	.	TGTGCCTGGAGTGGGGGGGTCAGCACAGATACGCAGTATTTT	CAWSGGVSTDTQYF
.	15	TRBV11-2	TRBJ2-7	TRBD1	TGTGCCAGCAGCCTCCTCCCGGGACAGCCCTACGAGCAGTACTTC	CASSLLPGQPYEQYF
.	16	TRBV5-7	TRBJ2-5	TRBD2	TGTGCCAGCAGCTTGGAGGTCTGCGGGAGGCAAGAGACCCAGTACTTC	CASSLEVCGRQETQYF
.	15	TRBV5-1	TRBJ2-7	TRBD2	TGCGCCAGCAGCTCCACCGGGACTAGCGTCTACGAGCAGTACTTC	CASSSTGTSVYEQYF
.	18	TRBV11-2	TRBJ1-5	.	TGTGCCAGCAGCTTAGATGGTACGTGGGGCTCGAGCAATCAGCCCCAGCATTTT	CASSLDGTWGSSNQPQHF
once	15	TRBV6-1	TRBJ2-7	TRBD1	TGTGCCAGCAGTGAGGGGACAGGGAGCCAGTACGAGCAGTACTTC	CASSEGTGSQYEQYF
.	14	TRBV11-2	TRBJ2-7	.	TGTGCCAGCAGCTTAGGCACAGCCGCCTACGAGCAGTACTTC	CASSLGTAAYEQYF
once	12	TRBV6-5	TRBJ1-1	.	TGTGCCAGCAGTCGGGAGGACACTGAAGCTTTCTTT	CASSREDTEAFF
.	15	TRBV10-3	TRBJ1-2	TRBD1	TGTGCCATCAGTGAGAACAGGGGTTTGAACTATGGCTACACCTTC	CAISENRGLNYGYTF
.	15	TRBV30	TRBJ1-2	.	TGTGCCTGGAGTGTTATGGCGGGGGGAGACGGAGGCTACACCTTC	CAWSVMAGGDGGYTF
.	12	TRBV7-8	TRBJ1-5	.	TGTGCCAGCAGCTTGGACAATCAGCCCCAGCATTTT	CASSLDNQPQHF
.	14	TRBV19	TRBJ1-4	.	TGTGCCAGTAGTATCCGGGGGGCCGGGGAAAAACTGTTTTTT	CASSIRGAGEKLFF
.	13	TRBV27	TRBJ2-7	TRBD1	TGTGCCAGCATGGAGACAGGGGACCACGAGCAGTACTTC	CASMETGDHEQYF
.	16	TRBV4-1	TRBJ1-2	.	TGCGCCAGCAGCCAAGATGGCGGACATGGAAACTATGGCTACACCTTC	CASSQDGGHGNYGYTF
.	12	TRBV5-6	TRBJ2-1	.	TGTGCCAGCAGCTTGGCTCTGAATGAGCAGTTCTTC	CASSLALNEQFF
.	16	TRBV28	TRBJ2-7	TRBD2	TGTGCCAGCAGTTTGTCCTTAGCGGGGGGAACCAACGAGCAGTACTTC	CASSLSLAGGTNEQYF
.	17	TRBV9	TRBJ2-3	TRBD2	TGTGCCAGCAGCCACCATCTGAGCAGCGGGGGGGGAGATACGCAGTATTTT	CASSHHLSSGGGDTQYF